Each of the 30 T cell receptor beta chains below was sequenced from the same sample in a study of CD8+ T cells in alopecia areata. As the sequencing template, cDNA was produced by extracting RNA and reverse transcribing it. Assay used: immunoSEQ multiplex PCR; TCRdb lists only in-frame clones, some missing. This sample has about 9,000 clones and no singletons, with around 19% in the ten largest. The authors sorted pooled cutaneous lymph node cells using CD4, CD8alpha, NKG2D, NKG2ACE and other markers. Sequencing input: CD8+ T cells sorted from a lymph node. These receptors all stem from a C3H/HeJ mouse with alopecia areata. Strain MHC haplotype: H2-k.

This clone was seen a few times. Gene names are the mouse ones. The CDR3 end falls 4 residues outside the read, so it is completed with the germline J gene. The rearrangement uses TRBV12-1 and TRBJ2-3; 10 bases are shared with TRBD1. The V gene end was trimmed by 6 bases and the J gene end by 1 base; junction bases not matched to a gene: 9. Per the germline V gene, CDR1 is SGHSN and CDR2 is HYEKVE. CDR3 length: 16 amino acids. This CDR3 is CASPPGTGVGAETLYF. The covered CDR3 bases are TGTGCCAGCCCCCCCGGGACAGGGGTGGGTGCAGAA.

Ten or more counts support this clone. Gene labels here are mouse ones. Read sequence stops 4 residues before the CDR3 end, and the germline J gene provides the missing end. The chain employs TRBV13-3 and TRBJ1-1, with D possibly TRBD1 on 5 matching bases. This CDR3 region has 13 residues. Germline CDR1 is NNHDY and CDR2 is SYVADS. The CDR3: CASSETGGGEVFF. The DNA read from the CDR3 is TGTGCCAGCAGTGAGACTGGGGGGGGA.

This clone was counted ten times or more. Any gene name here is a mouse gene name. Read data end 4 residues before the CDR3 end; the end is taken from the germline J gene. The chain recombines TRBV13-2 with TRBJ2-3; 10 bases agree with TRBD2. There are 16 residues in the CDR3. Germline V lookup: CDR1 NNHNN, CDR2 SYGAGS (reference sequence). With 3 bases clipped from V and 0 bases from J, the junction kept 4 bases outside the gene matches. The CDR3 DNA, read in part, is TGTGCCAGCGGTGGGACTGGGGGAGCTAGTGCAGAA. Translation: CASGGTGGASAE. The CDR3 as a whole reads CASGGTGGASAETLYF.

As to this clone: Germline and genes: mouse. Coverage ceases 4 residues before the CDR3 finishes, and the germline J gene fills in the end. The chain links TRBV31 to TRBJ2-1, with 7 bases fitting TRBD2. Germline CDR1 GKSSPN, CDR2 SITVG. With 2 bases clipped from V and 3 bases from J, the junction kept 4 bases outside the gene matches. There are 14 residues in the CDR3. The CDR3 spells CAWSSWGFYAEQFF. CDR3 DNA, as far as it was read: TGTGCCTGGAGTTCCTGGGGGTTCTATGCT.

Many counts were recorded for this clone. Each gene name is a mouse one. The observed sequence ends 4 residues before the CDR3 terminus, with the missing tail filled in from the germline J gene. This chain connects TRBV13-1 to TRBJ2-1; 8 bases line up with TRBD2. V lost 2 bases, J lost 3 bases, and 1 base stayed unmatched. Per the germline V gene, CDR1 is NSHNY and CDR2 is SYGAGN. This CDR3 is built from 14 residues. CDR3 protein: CASSETGGYAEQFF. The DNA read from the CDR3 is TGTGCCAGCAGTGAAACTGGGGGCTATGCT.

By sample share, this clone is medium-sized. Gene names and germline refer to mouse. Read data end 4 residues before the CDR3 end; the end is taken from the germline J gene. The V call is TRBV5, the J call TRBJ2-4, with D uncertain. V dropped 4 bases and J dropped 0 bases, with 5 bases sitting between them. The germline gives CDR1 LGHNA, CDR2 YNLKQL (reference sequence). The CDR3 contains 13 residues. The sequenced part of the CDR3 DNA is TGTGCCAGCAGCCTGGGTAGTCAAAAC. Amino acid sequence: CASSLGSQN. The entire CDR3 reads CASSLGSQNTLYF.

This clone is labeled medium-sized. Gene and germline names: mouse. The read stops 4 residues short of the end of the CDR3; the missing end is completed from the germline J gene. V and J are TRBV19 and TRBJ1-2; 12 positions match TRBD1. This CDR3 is built from 16 residues. Germline trimming cut 2 bases from V and 3 bases from J; bases unmatched to any gene: 5. CDR1 is FNHDT, CDR2 SITEND, per germline (reference sequence). The CDR3 reads CASSMGDRGRDSDYTF. The covered CDR3 bases are TGTGCCAGCAGTATGGGGGACAGGGGGCGAGACTCC.

The sample holds many counts of this clone. Gene names are the mouse ones. The read falls 4 residues short of the CDR3 end, and the missing part is taken from the germline J gene. The rearrangement links TRBV19 to TRBJ2-5; D unresolved. Trimming removed 1 base at V and 1 base at J, with 7 bases between. Germline CDR1 is FNHDT and CDR2 is SITEND (reference sequence). This CDR3 has 14 residues. The CDR3 bases that were read are TGTGCCAGCAGTATATTTACAGACCAAGAC. The encoded protein is CASSIFTDQD. Given in full, the CDR3 is CASSIFTDQDTQYF.

This clone was detected a few times. These gene names are mouse names. The read falls 4 residues short of the CDR3 end, and the missing part is taken from the germline J gene. The chain couples TRBV13-2 to TRBJ2-4; TRBD1 might be the D (6 bases). The germline CDR1 and CDR2 sequences are NNHNN and SYGAGS (reference sequence). V shed 5 bases and J shed 3 bases, with 10 bases lying between them. The CDR3 spans 13 residues. CDR3 DNA (partial): TGTGCCAGCGGCTCAGGGGCCCAAAAC. Translated, it gives CASGSGAQN. The CDR3 in its entirety is CASGSGAQNTLYF.

This clone was recorded at least ten times. Genes and germline are mouse. The read finishes 4 residues shy of the CDR3 end, and the germline J gene is used to complete it. This chain connects TRBV13-3 to TRBJ2-5, with 11 positions matching TRBD2. Germline CDR1 reads NNHDY; CDR2 reads SYVADS. There are 14 residues in the CDR3. CDR3 bases read: TGTGCCAGCAGTACGGGACTGGGGGAAGAC. It is translated as CASSTGLGED. The full CDR3 sequence reads CASSTGLGEDTQYF. The whole variable domain, remainder taken from reference TRBV13-3 and TRBJ2-5, is EAAVTQSPRSKVAVTGGKVTLSCHQTNNHDYMYWYRQDTGHGLRLIHYSYVADSTEKGDIPDGYKASRPSQENFSLILELASLSQTAVYFCASSTGLGEDTQYFGPGTRLLVL.

This clone showed up many times. Gene names follow the mouse nomenclature. The CDR3 loop reads CASGDAGPNQDTQYF. The sequenced part of the CDR3 DNA is TGTGCCAGCGGTGATGCAGGGCCTAACCAAGAC. This chain links TRBV13-2 with TRBJ2-5; tentative D call: TRBD1 (5 bases). The CDR3 end is not reached by the read, which stops 4 residues before it; the germline J gene fills it in. CDR3 length: 15 amino acids. Germline CDR1 and CDR2: NNHNN and SYGAGS (reference sequence). V was trimmed by 0 bases and J by 0 bases, leaving 8 bases between them.

This clone showed up many times. Here the gene names and germline are mouse. With the read ending 4 residues before the CDR3 end, the germline J gene is used to fill in that end. The chain is built from TRBV14 and TRBJ2-1; possibly TRBD2 for D (6 bases). Germline loops: CDR1 SGHDT, CDR2 FRDEAV. This CDR3 is built from 12 residues. CDR3 amino acids: CASSFGGAEQFF. CDR3 bases read: TGTGCCAGCAGTTTCGGGGGGGCT.

This clone was detected many times. Mouse names are used for the genes. The read terminates 4 residues ahead of where the CDR3 ends, so the germline J gene completes it. The chain has TRBV13-1 and TRBJ2-3; D is perhaps TRBD1 (5 bases). Trimming shortened V by 3 bases and J by 0 bases, and 8 bases separated the two germline ends. The CDR3 is 14 amino acids. Germline CDR1 reads NSHNY; CDR2 reads SYGAGN. CDR3 DNA (partial): TGTGCCAGCAGTGCAGACAGTAGTGCAGAA. Protein product: CASSADSSAE. The entire CDR3 reads CASSADSSAETLYF.

To note about this clone: The gene symbols are mouse symbols. From the germline J gene comes the end of the CDR3, since the read stops 4 residues before it. The genes are TRBV31 and TRBJ2-4; no clear D gene. Looked up from germline, CDR1 is GKSSPN and CDR2 is SITVG. CDR3 length equals 12 residues. The chain's CDR3 is CAWSLVGNTLYF. CDR3 bases read: TGTGCCTGGAGTCTAGTTGGGAAC. Combining the CDR3 with reference TRBV31 and TRBJ2-4 gives the whole variable domain AQTIHQWPVAEIKAVGSPLSLGCTIKGKSSPNLYWYWQATGGTLQQLFYSITVGQVESVVQLNLSASRPKDDQFILSTEKLLLSHSGFYLCAWSLVGNTLYFGAGTRLSVL.

This clone was counted many times. The gene symbols are mouse symbols. The CDR3 end falls 4 residues outside the read, so it is completed with the germline J gene. The rearrangement joins TRBV13-2 to TRBJ2-3; 7 nucleotides align to TRBD2. The CDR3 length is 15 residues. V shed 2 bases, J shed 0 bases, and the junction held 3 bases outside the gene matches. CDR1 is NNHNN, CDR2 SYGAGS, per germline (reference sequence). The covered CDR3 bases are TGTGCCAGCGGTGAACTGGGGTCTAGTGCAGAA. It codes for CASGELGSSAE. The entire CDR3 sequence reads CASGELGSSAETLYF.

In its sample, this clone was seen many times. Gene names and germline refer to mouse. Incomplete CDR3 DNA: TGTGCCAGCAGTATCGGGACTGGGGGTAGTGCAGAA. This gives the protein CASSIGTGGSAE. The full-length CDR3 reads as CASSIGTGGSAETLYF. V is TRBV19 and J is TRBJ2-3, with TRBD2 matching over 11 bases. The CDR3 goes on 4 residues after the read ends, and that part is filled in from the germline J gene. Germline loops: CDR1 FNHDT, CDR2 SITEND (reference sequence). Trimming removed 2 bases from V and 0 bases from J; junction bases left unmatched: 2. The CDR3 has 16 residues. The variable domain in full, with the rest retrieved from reference TRBV19 and TRBJ2-3, is GGIITQTPKFLIGQEGQKLTLKCQQNFNHDTMYWYRQDSGKGLRLIYYSITENDLQKGDLSEGYDASREKKSSFSLTVTSAQKNEMAVFLCASSIGTGGSAETLYFGSGTRLTVL.

This clone was found many times. Each gene name is a mouse one. The read gets to within 4 residues of the CDR3 end, and the germline J gene fills in the rest. V and J are TRBV31 and TRBJ2-5; the match to TRBD2 covers 9 bases. Per the germline V gene, CDR1 is GKSSPN and CDR2 is SITVG. This CDR3 comprises 15 residues. CDR3 DNA, as far as it was read: TGTGCCTGGAGTCTATTGGGGGGGCGTGGAGAC. It encodes CAWSLLGGRGD. The whole CDR3 protein is CAWSLLGGRGDTQYF.

Ten or more counts support this clone. Here the gene names and germline are mouse. The missing CDR3 end, 4 residues past where the read stops, is filled in from the germline J gene. The rearrangement links TRBV29 to TRBJ2-7; a weak D match, TRBD1 (6 bases). This CDR3 is built from 13 residues. Trimming removed 2 bases at V and 3 bases at J, with 8 bases between. In germline, CDR1 is MSHET, CDR2 SYDVDS. The covered CDR3 bases are TGTGCTAGCAGTTTAAGGGACAACTAT. Protein sequence: CASSLRDNY. The full CDR3 protein reads CASSLRDNYEQYF.

In its sample, this clone was seen many times. Gene names denote mouse genes. Coverage ceases 4 residues before the CDR3 finishes, and the germline J gene fills in the end. The chain employs TRBV5 and TRBJ2-2, with 9 bases matching TRBD2. With V trimmed by 1 base and J by 1 base, 4 bases remained unmatched. Germline-derived CDR1 and CDR2 are LGHNA and YNLKQL (reference sequence). This CDR3 is built from 17 residues. CDR3 sequence: CASSQGHWGENTGQLYF. The part of the CDR3 DNA that was read is TGTGCCAGCAGCCAAGGCCACTGGGGGGAAAACACCGGG.

This clone was seen repeatedly, ten times or more. Germline and genes here are mouse. The read terminates 4 residues before the CDR3 end, so the remaining end is supplied by the germline J gene. This sequence joins TRBV14 and TRBJ2-7; TRBD1 aligns across 11 bases. CDR1 and CDR2 (germline): SGHDT, FRDEAV. The V segment lost 5 bases and the J segment 3 bases; nucleotides outside the gene matches: 4. CDR3 size: 14 residues. Here the CDR3 reads CASSPGQGVYEQYF. The sequenced part of the CDR3 DNA is TGTGCCAGCAGCCCGGGACAGGGGGTCTAT. Full variable domain (outside the CDR3, taken from reference TRBV14 and TRBJ2-7): EAGVTQSPRYAVLQEGQAVSFWCDPISGHDTLYWYQQPRDQGPQLLVYFRDEAVIDNSQLPSDRFSAVRPKGTNSTLKIQSAKQGDTATYLCASSPGQGVYEQYFGPGTRLTVL.

This clone was picked up many times. Genes here carry mouse names. The CDR3 goes on 4 residues after the read ends, and that part is filled in from the germline J gene. The rearrangement uses TRBV13-2 and TRBJ2-7, with 10 positions matching TRBD2. The CDR3 contains 13 residues. Germline V gene sequence: CDR1 NNHNN, CDR2 SYGAGS (reference sequence). The sequenced part of the CDR3 DNA is TGTGCCAGCGGTGGGGACTGGGGTGAT. It specifies CASGGDWGD. The entire CDR3 protein is CASGGDWGDEQYF.

Judged by abundance, this clone is medium-sized. Mouse names are used for the genes. The DNA ends 4 residues before the CDR3 does, and the rest of the CDR3 is filled in from the germline J gene. V and J are TRBV16 and TRBJ2-5; 11 positions agree with TRBD2. From germline, CDR1 is SGHSA and CDR2 FRNQAP. The CDR3 has 17 amino acids. V lost 5 bases, J lost 0 bases, and 7 bases stayed unmatched. Incomplete CDR3 DNA: TGTGCAAGCAGCCCGAGGACTGGGGGGTATAACCAAGAC. The encoded protein is CASSPRTGGYNQD. From start to end, the CDR3 is CASSPRTGGYNQDTQYF.

This clone was recorded many times. Gene names are mouse gene names. CDR3 DNA, as far as it was read: TGTGCCAGCGGTGATTTGGACTGGGCTAGTCAAAAC. Its translation: CASGDLDWASQN. The full CDR3 is CASGDLDWASQNTLYF. The rearrangement uses TRBV13-2 and TRBJ2-4; 8 bases match TRBD2. The DNA ends 4 residues before the CDR3 does, and the rest of the CDR3 is filled in from the germline J gene. The CDR3 has 16 amino acids. The V segment lost 1 base and the J segment 0 bases; nucleotides outside the gene matches: 4. Germline assignment: CDR1 NNHNN and CDR2 SYGAGS (reference sequence).

This clone was counted only a few times. Gene names follow the mouse nomenclature. The read is 4 residues too short to cover the CDR3 end, so that end is filled in from the germline J gene. In the same sample, other DNA sequences code for this CDR3. V is TRBV13-2 and J is TRBJ2-1, with 12 bases that match TRBD2. CDR1 NNHNN and CDR2 SYGAGS come from the germline V gene (reference sequence). The CDR3 extends over 13 amino acids. CDR3 DNA (partial): TGTGCCAGCGGAGGGACTGGGGGGGCT. This gives the protein CASGGTGGA. The whole CDR3 protein is CASGGTGGAEQFF.

This clone was observed many times. Mouse gene names apply. The CDR3 goes on 4 residues after the read ends, and that part is filled in from the germline J gene. The rearrangement uses TRBV19 and TRBJ1-2; no definite D call. The V end was cut by 5 bases, the J end by 0 bases, with 8 bases between. Germline V gives CDR1 FNHDT, CDR2 SITEND (reference sequence). The CDR3 consists of 13 residues. CDR3 DNA, as far as it was read: TGTGCCAGCAGCCCGACAACAAACTCC. Protein product: CASSPTTNS. The complete CDR3 sequence is CASSPTTNSDYTF. The complete variable domain, with remaining parts taken from reference TRBV19 and TRBJ1-2, reads GGIITQTPKFLIGQEGQKLTLKCQQNFNHDTMYWYRQDSGKGLRLIYYSITENDLQKGDLSEGYDASREKKSSFSLTVTSAQKNEMAVFLCASSPTTNSDYTFGSGTRLLVI.

There are many counts of this clone. Gene names refer to mouse genes. Read coverage stops 4 residues before the CDR3 terminus; the germline J gene supplies the remainder. The chain combines TRBV1 with TRBJ2-3; 9 positions agree with TRBD1. CDR3 length: 16 residues. Germline values: CDR1 NSQYPW, CDR2 LRSPGD (reference sequence). After removal of 4 bases from V and 0 bases from J, the junction contained 5 bases not matched to a gene. The part of the CDR3 DNA that was read is TGCACCTGCAGTGTAGGGACAGGGAAAAGTGCAGAA. It specifies CTCSVGTGKSAE. The CDR3 as a whole reads CTCSVGTGKSAETLYF.

Ten or more counts support this clone. The germline and genes are mouse ones. The read ends 3 residues shy of where the CDR3 ends; the end is completed using the germline J gene. Within the sample, other DNA sequences also encode this same CDR3. V usage is TRBV1 and J usage is TRBJ1-6; 7 bases map to TRBD1. TRBJ1-6 is an ORF, and what it does is uncertain. Losses at the gene ends were 2 bases for V and 3 bases for J; bases not matched to a gene: 1. The CDR3 has 15 residues. Germline loops: CDR1 NSQYPW, CDR2 LRSPGD (reference sequence). The DNA read from the CDR3 is TGCACCTGCAGTGCACGACAGGGCTATAATTCGCCC. Translation: CTCSARQGYNSP. The entire CDR3 is CTCSARQGYNSPLYF.

There are many counts of this clone. Gene names follow the mouse nomenclature. The CDR3 spells CASSFRIAETLYF. The DNA read from the CDR3 is TGTGCTAGCAGTTTCAGGATCGCAGAA. The chain carries TRBV29 and TRBJ2-3; D gene uncertain. Sequencing ends 4 residues short of the CDR3 end; the germline J gene provides the rest. The CDR3 is 13 amino acids. The germline gives CDR1 MSHET, CDR2 SYDVDS. The V end was cut by 3 bases, the J end by 3 bases, with 7 bases between.

There are a few counts of this clone. Any gene name here is a mouse gene name. From the germline J gene comes the end of the CDR3, since the read stops 4 residues before it. The chain employs TRBV13-2 and TRBJ1-2; tentatively, D is TRBD1 (6 bases). Germline V gene lookup returns CDR1 NNHNN and CDR2 SYGAGS (reference sequence). The CDR3 runs to 12 residues. This CDR3 is CASGLGGRDYTF. The CDR3 bases that were read are TGTGCCAGCGGACTGGGGGGGCGC.

This clone was seen at least ten times. All gene names here are mouse names. The CDR3 end falls 4 residues outside the read, so it is completed with the germline J gene. The chain recombines TRBV29 with TRBJ1-1, with 7 bases aligning to TRBD1. CDR1 is MSHET and CDR2 is SYDVDS in the germline V gene. The CDR3 is 14 amino acids. The CDR3 here is CASSLSQGVTEVFF. The part of the CDR3 DNA that was read is TGTGCTAGCAGTTTAAGCCAGGGGGTGACA.